This passage covers 2 T cell receptor beta chains from one sample sequenced in a study of beta chain features in type 1 diabetes. Study-wide points: Moderately but significantly shorter TCRB CDR3s were found in Type 1 diabetes patients in all four CD4+ subsets.

What these receptors recognize is not known. The isolated RNA, all of it, was reverse transcribed, so expressed TCRB transcripts were what got sequenced. Here immunoSEQ multiplex PCR was the method, and the copy in TCRdb shows in-frame clones only, minus some. The sample shows some 47,000 clones, around 40% of them seen only once. Sequenced material: stem cell memory CD4+ T cells from blood. The source of these receptors is a man between 25 and 39 years old with type 1 diabetes.

This chain joins TRBV5-1 and TRBJ2-1, with TRBD2 matching 11 bases. With V trimmed by 6 bases and J by 4 bases, 9 bases remained unmatched. Germline loops: CDR1 SGHRS, CDR2 YFSETQ. The CDR3 spans 16 residues. CDR3 DNA sequence: TGCGCCAGCATTCTCAGGCCTAGCGGGGGGTACAATGAGCAGTTCTTC. The encoded protein is CASILRPSGGYNEQFF.

The genes are TRBV5-4 and TRBJ2-7, with TRBD2 matching 9 bases. This CDR3 has 14 residues. Germline assignment: CDR1 SGHNT and CDR2 YYREEE (reference sequence). V gave up 0 bases and J gave up 5 bases; unmatched junction bases: 3. CDR3 bases: TGTGCCAGCAGCTTGGCTAGCGGGAACCACGAGCAGTACTTC. Residues: CASSLASGNHEQYF.